Below, 22 T cell receptor beta chains from the same sample are listed, as sequenced in a study of T cell changes during pregnancy in multiple sclerosis (dated by TCRdb to between 2018 and 2021). Receptors were amplified or captured by the immunoSEQ multiplex PCR assay. This immuneACCESS table, as held by TCRdb, lists in-frame sequences with V and J called but not all clones. Of the missing ones, under half trace to an unresolved V gene in checked studies; the others have no known cause. The sample yields some 54,000 clones; 93% were counted once. Together, the top ten hold approximately 2% of the sample. The source was peripheral blood, collected after pregnancy. Receptor source: a female donor with multiple sclerosis, enrolled in a pregnancy study.

J is TRBJ2-5 and V is TRBV4-3, with a weak D call TRBD1 (6 bases). The V end lost 0 bases, the J end lost 4 bases, and 18 bases lay between the germline ends. The CDR3 has 17 amino acids. In germline, CDR1 is LGHNA, CDR2 YSLEER. The CDR3 protein is CASSQDAQGQHGETQYF. The CDR3 DNA follows: TGCGCCAGCAGCCAAGACGCTCAGGGACAACACGGAGAGACCCAGTACTTC.

The chain has TRBV5-4 and TRBJ2-5, with TRBD1 matching over 9 bases. Germline V gives CDR1 SGHNT, CDR2 YYREEE (reference sequence). After removal of 2 bases from V and 1 base from J, the junction contained 3 bases not matched to a gene. This CDR3 region has 15 residues. In DNA form, the CDR3 reads TGTGCCAGCAGCTTCGACAGGGGGGGCCAAGAGACCCAGTACTTC. Its translation: CASSFDRGGQETQYF. Based on the CDR3 plus reference TRBV5-4 and TRBJ2-5, the full variable domain is ETGVTQSPTHLIKTRGQQVTLRCSSQSGHNTVSWYQQALGQGPQFIFQYYREEENGRGNFPPRFSGLQFPNYSSELNVNALELDDSALYLCASSFDRGGQETQYFGPGTRLLVL.

The chain employs TRBV5-6 and TRBJ1-1; no reliable D call. Between the trimmed V and J ends, which lost 1 base and 6 bases, there was a span of 10 bases. Looked up from germline, CDR1 is SGHDT and CDR2 is YYEEEE. The CDR3 totals 13 residues. DNA of the CDR3: TGTGCCAGCAGCTTGCTCCCGAGCCCTGAAGCTTTCTTT. It specifies CASSLLPSPEAFF.

The V call is TRBV28, the J call TRBJ1-1, with D uncertain. The germline V gene encodes CDR1 MDHEN and CDR2 SYDVKM. The CDR3 is 13 amino acids. V lost 3 bases to trimming and J lost 5 bases, with 10 bases between them. CDR3 amino acids: CASSFFSGTEAFF. The CDR3 bases are TGTGCCAGCAGTTTCTTCTCGGGGACTGAAGCTTTCTTT. Combining the CDR3 with reference TRBV28 and TRBJ1-1 gives the whole variable domain DVKVTQSSRYLVKRTGEKVFLECVQDMDHENMFWYRQDPGLGLRLIYFSYDVKMKEKGDIPEGYSVSREKKERFSLILESASTNQTSMYLCASSFFSGTEAFFGQGTRLTVV.

CDR3 nucleotides: TGTGCCACCCGCAGGGGGGTTACGGGAGATACGCAGTATTTT. Its protein product is CATRRGVTGDTQYF. This chain uses TRBV27 with TRBJ2-3; D perhaps matches TRBD1 (7 bases). V lost 10 bases, J lost 5 bases, and 19 bases lay in between. The CDR3 spans 14 residues. In germline, CDR1 is MNHEY, CDR2 SMNVEV (reference sequence).

The rearrangement uses TRBV4-2 and TRBJ2-2, with TRBD2 identical over 13 bases. V gave up 4 bases and J gave up 4 bases; unmatched junction bases: 9. The CDR3 runs to 18 residues. Germline-derived CDR1 and CDR2 are LGHNA and YNFKEQ. CDR3 sequence reads: CASSPLLAGGPGTGELFF. The CDR3 DNA follows: TGTGCCAGCAGCCCCTTACTAGCGGGAGGGCCGGGCACCGGGGAGCTGTTTTTT.

The chain combines TRBV29-1 with TRBJ2-5; the match to TRBD2 covers 7 bases. The germline V gene has CDR1 SQVTM and CDR2 ANQGSEA. The CDR3 spans 13 residues. J lost 2 bases, V lost 6 bases, and 6 bases had no gene match. The CDR3 nucleotides are TGCAGCGTCCCGGGAGGCAGTCAAGAGACCCAGTACTTC. Translating gives CSVPGGSQETQYF.

This chain connects TRBV7-9 to TRBJ2-1; a possible D gene is TRBD2 (6 bases). Trimming cost V 4 bases and J 5 bases, with 12 bases left between them. The CDR3 spans 14 residues. Germline V gives CDR1 SEHNR, CDR2 FQNEAQ (reference sequence). The CDR3: CASSSERAHNEQFF. DNA of the CDR3: TGTGCCAGCAGCTCCGAGCGGGCACACAATGAGCAGTTCTTC.

The chain couples TRBV14 to TRBJ2-7; unclear D gene. The CDR3 runs 13 residues. V gave up 0 bases and J gave up 9 bases, with 12 bases separating them. Germline V lookup: CDR1 SGHDN, CDR2 FVKESK. The CDR3 bases are TGTGCCAGCAGCCAAGAACTCGACTTGGGGCAGTACTTC. Protein product: CASSQELDLGQYF. Using reference TRBV14 and TRBJ2-7 for the parts outside the CDR3, the full variable domain is EAGVTQFPSHSVIEKGQTVTLRCDPISGHDNLYWYRRVMGKEIKFLLHFVKESKQDESGMPNNRFLAERTGGTYSTLKVQPAELEDSGVYFCASSQELDLGQYFGPGTRLTVT.

The V call is TRBV19, the J call TRBJ2-7; D unclear. The CDR3 runs to 15 residues. Between the trimmed V and J ends, which lost 0 bases and 2 bases, there was a span of 11 bases. Looked up from germline, CDR1 is LNHDA and CDR2 is SQIVND (reference sequence). In nucleotides, the CDR3 is TGTGCCAGTAGTATAGAGCAGACTGTAGCCTACGAGCAGTACTTC. The encoded protein is CASSIEQTVAYEQYF.

The chain carries TRBV7-6 and TRBJ2-5; TRBD2 matches 7 bases. The germline CDR1 and CDR2 sequences are SGHVS and FNYEAQ. CDR3 size: 16 residues. With 1 base clipped from V and 5 bases from J, the junction kept 10 bases outside the gene matches. CDR3 region: CASSLVAGASGETQYF. CDR3 nucleotide sequence: TGTGCCAGCAGCTTAGTCGCGGGAGCCTCAGGGGAGACCCAGTACTTC.

J is TRBJ2-3 and V is TRBV29-1; tentatively, D is TRBD1 (6 bases). The CDR3 runs 17 residues. Germline V gene sequence: CDR1 SQVTM, CDR2 ANQGSEA. The V gene lost 1 base and the J gene lost 2 bases, with 19 bases spanning the gap. DNA for the CDR3: TGCAGCGTTGAAGGGTCCCAGGGGACGACATACACAGATACGCAGTATTTT. Translated, it gives CSVEGSQGTTYTDTQYF.

CDR3 protein: CASSLLTSGKSGELFF. As DNA, the CDR3 is TGTGCCAGCAGCCTCCTAACTAGCGGGAAATCCGGGGAGCTGTTTTTT. The V gene is TRBV7-9, the J gene TRBJ2-2; TRBD2 agrees at 10 bases. Losses at the gene ends were 5 bases for V and 6 bases for J; bases not matched to a gene: 9. Germline V lookup: CDR1 SEHNR, CDR2 FQNEAQ (reference sequence). This CDR3 contains 16 residues.

This sequence joins TRBV28 and TRBJ1-2; D might be TRBD1 (6 bases). Germline CDR1 MDHEN, CDR2 SYDVKM. Trimming cost V 2 bases and J 8 bases, with 12 bases left between them. This CDR3 comprises 13 residues. DNA of the CDR3: TGTGCCAGCAGTTTACCCACAGGGAGAGGCTACACCTTC. Translation gives CASSLPTGRGYTF.

This chain links TRBV6-1 with TRBJ1-2; TRBD1 agrees at 11 bases. The CDR3 loop spans 15 amino acids. With 5 bases clipped from V and 8 bases from J, the junction kept 10 bases outside the gene matches. Germline V lookup: CDR1 MNHNS, CDR2 SASEGT. Written as DNA, the CDR3 is TGTGCCAGCAGTAACCGGGACAGGGGGTATCGAGGCTACACCTTC. It encodes CASSNRDRGYRGYTF.

V and J are TRBV14 and TRBJ1-2, with D hard to call. Germline V gene sequence: CDR1 SGHDN, CDR2 FVKESK. V was pared by 0 bases and J by 5 bases, with 7 bases between. CDR3 length equals 13 residues. The DNA for the CDR3 is TGTGCCAGCAGCCAAGACCGAGAGTATGGCTACACCTTC. Protein: CASSQDREYGYTF.

This chain uses TRBV7-3 with TRBJ2-1; TRBD2 matches 7 bases. The CDR3 loop spans 15 amino acids. CDR1 and CDR2 from the germline V gene are SGHTA and FQGTGA. Trimming removed 2 bases from V and 8 bases from J; junction bases left unmatched: 9. The CDR3 sequence is CASSLPPTSNDEQFF. The DNA for the CDR3 is TGTGCCAGCAGCTTACCCCCGACTAGCAACGATGAGCAGTTCTTC.

The chain's CDR3 is CAISESRNYGYTF. Here the CDR3 DNA reads TGTGCCATCAGTGAGTCGCGGAACTATGGCTACACCTTC. The chain carries TRBV10-3 and TRBJ1-2; D remains unclear. The CDR3 loop spans 13 amino acids. V was clipped by 0 bases and J by 2 bases, with 4 bases between them. In germline, CDR1 is ENHRY, CDR2 SYGVKD.

The V gene is TRBV19, the J gene TRBJ2-4, with D tentatively TRBD1 (6 bases). CDR1 and CDR2 from the germline V gene are LNHDA and SQIVND (reference sequence). This CDR3 region has 17 residues. V was cut by 1 base and J by 8 bases, with 21 bases left in between. The CDR3 sequence: CASSIGSGMGQLYIQYF. DNA for the CDR3: TGTGCCAGTAGTATAGGGTCTGGCATGGGACAATTATACATTCAGTACTTC.

This sequence joins TRBV4-3 and TRBJ2-1; TRBD2 aligns across 8 bases. CDR3 length: 15 amino acids. V lost 1 base and J lost 7; bases outside the gene matches: 6. The V gene's germline CDR1 is LGHNA and CDR2 YSLEER. The CDR3 coding sequence is TGCGCCAGCAGCCAAGGGGGGCGGGAGGCTAATGAGCAGTTCTTC. The encoded protein is CASSQGGREANEQFF.

J is TRBJ2-2 and V is TRBV7-6; D might be TRBD1 (6 bases). The germline V gene has CDR1 SGHVS and CDR2 FNYEAQ. This CDR3 is 15 amino acids long. Trimming pared 10 bases from V and 4 bases from J, leaving 19 bases between. CDR3 protein: CATSSTQGSTGELFF. DNA of the CDR3: TGTGCCACTTCTAGTACACAGGGAAGCACCGGGGAGCTGTTTTTT.

This clone showed up just once. The V call is TRBV18, the J call TRBJ2-3; TRBD2 matches at 8 bases. The CDR3 has 16 residues. Trimming cost V 4 bases and J 3 bases; bases outside gene matches: 9. CDR1 is KGHSH and CDR2 is LQKENI in the germline V gene. CDR3: CASSLTSGASTDTQYF. The CDR3 region has the DNA TGTGCCAGCTCACTAACTAGCGGAGCCTCTACAGATACGCAGTATTTT. The full variable domain, with the rest looked up from reference TRBV18 and TRBJ2-3, is NAGVMQNPRHLVRRRGQEARLRCSPMKGHSHVYWYRQLPEEGLKFMVYLQKENIIDESGMPKERFSAEFPKEGPSILRIQQVVRGDSAAYFCASSLTSGASTDTQYFGPGTRLTVL.